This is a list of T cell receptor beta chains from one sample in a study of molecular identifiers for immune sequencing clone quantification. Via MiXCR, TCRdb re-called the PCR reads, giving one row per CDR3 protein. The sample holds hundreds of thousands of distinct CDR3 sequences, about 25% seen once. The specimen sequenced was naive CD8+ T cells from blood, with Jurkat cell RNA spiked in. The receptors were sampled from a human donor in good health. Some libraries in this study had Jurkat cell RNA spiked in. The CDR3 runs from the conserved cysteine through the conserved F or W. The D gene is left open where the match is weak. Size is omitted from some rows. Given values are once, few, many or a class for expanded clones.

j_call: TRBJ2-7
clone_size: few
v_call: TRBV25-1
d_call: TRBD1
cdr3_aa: CASSEYKGGPTYEQYF
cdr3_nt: TGTGCCAGCAGTGAATATAAAGGGGGCCCCACTTACGAGCAGTACTTC

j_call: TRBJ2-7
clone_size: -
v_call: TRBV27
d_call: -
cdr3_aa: CASSRAGAYEQYF
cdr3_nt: TGTGCCAGCAGTAGGGCAGGAGCCTACGAGCAGTACTTC

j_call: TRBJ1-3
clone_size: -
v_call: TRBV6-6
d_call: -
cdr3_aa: CASSYLGDFASGNTIYF
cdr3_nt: TGTGCCAGCAGTTACTTGGGGGACTTCGCCTCTGGAAACACCATATATTTT

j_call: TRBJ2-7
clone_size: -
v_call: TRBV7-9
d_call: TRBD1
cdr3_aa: CASIGQGNSEQHF
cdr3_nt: TGTGCCAGCATTGGACAGGGGAATAGCGAGCAGCACTTC

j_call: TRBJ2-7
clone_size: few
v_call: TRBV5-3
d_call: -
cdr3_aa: CASSNPRSDLLQYF
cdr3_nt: TGTGCCAGCAGTAATCCTAGGTCGGATTTGTTGCAGTACTTC

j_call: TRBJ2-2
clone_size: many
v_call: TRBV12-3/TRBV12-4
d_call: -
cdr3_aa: CASSKSLFGDANTGELFF
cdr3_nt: TGTGCCAGCAGCAAAAGTCTTTTTGGGGACGCGAACACCGGGGAGCTGTTTTTT

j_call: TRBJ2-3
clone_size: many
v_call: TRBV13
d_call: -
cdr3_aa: CASSYLGRFDTDTQYF
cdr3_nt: TGTGCCAGCAGCTACCTTGGACGATTTGACACAGATACGCAGTATTTT

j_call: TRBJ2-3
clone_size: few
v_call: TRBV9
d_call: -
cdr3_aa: CASSVELADTQYF
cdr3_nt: TGTGCCAGCAGCGTCGAGCTAGCAGATACGCAGTATTTT

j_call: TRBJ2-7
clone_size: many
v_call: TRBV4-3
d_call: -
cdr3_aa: CASSQAPTGYEQYF
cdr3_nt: TGCGCCAGCAGCCAAGCCCCGACAGGCTACGAGCAGTACTTC

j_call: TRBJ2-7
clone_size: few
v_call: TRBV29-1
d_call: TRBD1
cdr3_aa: CSVEAKGGLSWEQYF
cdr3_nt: TGCAGCGTTGAAGCGAAAGGGGGCTTGTCGTGGGAGCAGTACTTC

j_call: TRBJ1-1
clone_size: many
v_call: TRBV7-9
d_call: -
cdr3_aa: CATNTEAFF
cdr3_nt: TGTGCCACTAACACTGAAGCTTTCTTT

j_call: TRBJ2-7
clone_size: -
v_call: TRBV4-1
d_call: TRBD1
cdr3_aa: CASSQGQASSYEQYF
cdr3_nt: TGCGCCAGCAGCCAGGGACAGGCGAGCTCCTACGAGCAGTACTTC

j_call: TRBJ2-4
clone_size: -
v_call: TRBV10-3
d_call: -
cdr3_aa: CAISAVGSINIQYF
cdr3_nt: TGTGCCATCAGTGCCGTGGGTAGCATAAACATTCAGTACTTC

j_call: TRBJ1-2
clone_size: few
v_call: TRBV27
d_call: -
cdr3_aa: CASSRRGAGYGYTF
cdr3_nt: TGTGCCAGCAGCCGGAGGGGGGCCGGCTATGGCTACACCTTC

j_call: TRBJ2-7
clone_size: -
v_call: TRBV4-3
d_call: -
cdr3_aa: CASSQDRGSGWEQYF
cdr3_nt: TGCGCCAGCAGCCAAGATCGCGGGTCAGGGTGGGAGCAGTACTTC

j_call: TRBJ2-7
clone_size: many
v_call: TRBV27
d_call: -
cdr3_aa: CASSLPAPGGEQYF
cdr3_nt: TGTGCCAGCAGTTTACCCGCGCCCGGGGGCGAGCAGTACTTC

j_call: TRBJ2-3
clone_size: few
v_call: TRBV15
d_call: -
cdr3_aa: CATSRESDSSDTQYF
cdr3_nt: TGTGCCACCAGCAGAGAGTCAGATTCGTCAGATACGCAGTATTTT

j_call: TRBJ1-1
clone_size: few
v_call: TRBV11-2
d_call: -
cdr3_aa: CASSLDPPNTEAFF
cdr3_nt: TGTGCCAGCAGCTTAGACCCACCCAACACTGAAGCTTTCTTT

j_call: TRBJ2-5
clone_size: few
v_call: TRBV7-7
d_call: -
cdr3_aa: CASSEGRFQETQYF
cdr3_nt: TGTGCTAGCAGCGAAGGACGGTTCCAAGAGACCCAGTACTTC

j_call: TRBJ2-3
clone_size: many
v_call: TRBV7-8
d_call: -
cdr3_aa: CASSFMVRGGPTDTQYF
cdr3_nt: TGTGCCAGCAGCTTCATGGTCCGTGGGGGGCCCACAGATACGCAGTATTTT

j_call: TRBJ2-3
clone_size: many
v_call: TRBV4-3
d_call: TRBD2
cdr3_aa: CASGTSGGTDTQYF
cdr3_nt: TGCGCCAGCGGGACTAGCGGAGGCACAGATACGCAGTATTTT

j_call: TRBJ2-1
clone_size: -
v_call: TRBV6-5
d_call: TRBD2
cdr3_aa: CASSYGLAGDDNEQFF
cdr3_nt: TGTGCCAGCAGTTACGGGCTAGCGGGGGACGACAATGAGCAGTTCTTC

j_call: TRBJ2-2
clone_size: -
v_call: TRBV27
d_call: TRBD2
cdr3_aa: CASTPGLAVGGELFF
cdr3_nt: TGTGCCAGCACCCCGGGGCTAGCGGTAGGCGGGGAGCTGTTTTTT

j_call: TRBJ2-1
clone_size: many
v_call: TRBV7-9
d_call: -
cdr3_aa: CASSLQVSRSYNEQFF
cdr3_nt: TGTGCCAGCAGCTTACAGGTTAGCAGGTCCTACAATGAGCAGTTCTTC

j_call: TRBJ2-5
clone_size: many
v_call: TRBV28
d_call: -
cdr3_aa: CASSFIGEETQYF
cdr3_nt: TGTGCCAGCAGTTTTATCGGGGAAGAGACCCAGTACTTC

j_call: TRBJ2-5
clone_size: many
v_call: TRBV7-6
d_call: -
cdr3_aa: CASSLGRGEETQYF
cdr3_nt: TGTGCCAGCAGCTTAGGCAGGGGGGAAGAGACCCAGTACTTC

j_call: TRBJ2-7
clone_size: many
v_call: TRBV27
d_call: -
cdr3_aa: CATSDLGMLDEQYF
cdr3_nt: TGTGCCACCTCCGATCTGGGGATGTTGGACGAGCAGTACTTC

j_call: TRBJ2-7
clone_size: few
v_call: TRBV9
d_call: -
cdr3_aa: CASSVGFGTLYEQYF
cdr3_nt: TGTGCCAGCAGCGTAGGGTTCGGGACTTTGTACGAGCAGTACTTC